Reported below is one TCR beta chain. What it binds is not known. An end of the junction does not agree with germline; a read error may underlie this. This CDR3 has 14 residues. Germline V gene sequence: CDR1 SGHRS, CDR2 YFSETQ. This specimen belongs to a study of T cells after yellow fever vaccination. General study points: A weaker but faster secondary response was observed, peaking on day 5 versus 15. After the booster, over 95% of CD4 and just over 85% of CD8 primary-response clones were re-detected.

TCRdb processed the 5' RACE reads anew with MiXCR; each CDR3 protein has one entry. Of fewer than 400,000 distinct CDR3 sequences listed, over 8.5% were seen once; the top ten hold less than 3.5%. The chain combines TRBV5-1 with TRBJ2-1; TRBD1 matches at 9 bases. This sample comprised CD4+ T cells sorted from PBMCs, obtained 45 days after the yellow fever booster vaccination. The source of this sequence is a man between 18 and 35 years old who received the YFV17D yellow fever vaccine. CDR3 sequence (DNA): TGCGCCAGCAGCTCCCAGACAGGGGGGGATGAGCAGTCCTTC. This sequence encodes CASSSQTGGDEQSF.